The sequence of this TCR beta chain was determined in a study of blood T cell repertoires in COVID-19. Study-level background: T cells, B-cell-depleted T cells, or PBMCs provided the cDNA or gDNA that served as material.

In terms of age and location, participants ranged from roughly 18 to 95 years and lived in about two dozen US areas. The CDR3 sequence is 14 residues long. Trimming removed 3 bases from V and 1 base from J, with 10 bases in between. Germline V gene data show CDR1 as SGHNT and CDR2 as YYREEE (reference sequence). Sequencing was performed with immunoSEQ multiplex PCR; in TCRdb, only in-frame clones are kept and a portion is missing. This table holds some 260,000 clones, around 84% found once. The sequence derives from a man younger than 40 with acute COVID-19. The chain employs TRBV5-4 and TRBJ1-2; maybe TRBD1 (6 bases). Sequenced input: PBMCs or T cells enriched from blood (not recorded which). CDR3 amino acids: CASSWEGVNYGYTF. CDR3 nucleotide sequence: TGTGCCAGCAGCTGGGAGGGGGTTAACTATGGCTACACCTTC.